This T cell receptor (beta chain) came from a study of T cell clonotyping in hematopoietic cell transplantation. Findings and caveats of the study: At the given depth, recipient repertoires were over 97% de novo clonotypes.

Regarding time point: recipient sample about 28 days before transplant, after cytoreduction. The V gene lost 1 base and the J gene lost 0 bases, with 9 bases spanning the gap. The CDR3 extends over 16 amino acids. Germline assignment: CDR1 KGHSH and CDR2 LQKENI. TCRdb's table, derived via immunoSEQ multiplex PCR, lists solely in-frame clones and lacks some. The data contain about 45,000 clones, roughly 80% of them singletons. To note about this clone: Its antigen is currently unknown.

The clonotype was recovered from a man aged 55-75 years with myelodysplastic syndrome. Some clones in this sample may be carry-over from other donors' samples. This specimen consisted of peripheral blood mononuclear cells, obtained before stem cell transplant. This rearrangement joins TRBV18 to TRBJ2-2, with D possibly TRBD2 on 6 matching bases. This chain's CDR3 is CASSPRGVSNTGELFF. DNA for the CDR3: TGTGCCAGCTCACCACGCGGGGTTTCGAACACCGGGGAGCTGTTTTTT.